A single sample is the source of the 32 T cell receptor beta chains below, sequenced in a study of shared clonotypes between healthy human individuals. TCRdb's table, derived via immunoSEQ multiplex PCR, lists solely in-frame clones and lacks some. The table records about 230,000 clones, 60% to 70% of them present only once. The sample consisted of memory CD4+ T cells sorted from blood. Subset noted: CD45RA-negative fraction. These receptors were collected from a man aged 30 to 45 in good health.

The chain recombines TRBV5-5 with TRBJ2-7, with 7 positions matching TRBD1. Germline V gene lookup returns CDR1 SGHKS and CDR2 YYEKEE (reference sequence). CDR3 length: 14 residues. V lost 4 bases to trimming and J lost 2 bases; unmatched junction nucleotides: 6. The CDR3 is CASSPSGQAYEQYF. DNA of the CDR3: TGTGCCAGCAGCCCATCCGGACAGGCCTACGAGCAGTACTTC.

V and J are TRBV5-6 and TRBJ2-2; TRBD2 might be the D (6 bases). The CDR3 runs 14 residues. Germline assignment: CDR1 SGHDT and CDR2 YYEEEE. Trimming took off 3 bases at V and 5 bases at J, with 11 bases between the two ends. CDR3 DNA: TGTGCCAGCAGCTCGACTAGTTGGACCGGGGAGCTGTTTTTT. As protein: CASSSTSWTGELFF.

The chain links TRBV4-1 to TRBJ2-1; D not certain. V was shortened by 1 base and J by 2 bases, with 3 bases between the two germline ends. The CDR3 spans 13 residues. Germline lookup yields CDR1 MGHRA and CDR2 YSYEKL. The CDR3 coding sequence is TGCGCCAGCAGCCAAGTAGCCTACAATGAGCAGTTCTTC. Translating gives CASSQVAYNEQFF.

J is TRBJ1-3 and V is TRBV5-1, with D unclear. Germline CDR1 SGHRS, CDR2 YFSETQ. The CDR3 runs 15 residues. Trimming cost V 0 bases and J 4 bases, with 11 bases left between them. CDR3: CASSLGHGSGNTIYF. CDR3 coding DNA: TGCGCCAGCAGCTTGGGACATGGGTCCGGAAACACCATATATTTT.

CDR3 sequence (DNA): TGTGCAAGTCGCAAACAGGGTATTCCAGATACGCAGTATTTT. Protein product: CASRKQGIPDTQYF. The V gene is TRBV12-2, the J gene TRBJ2-3; TRBD1, the table's D call, was not compared with the DNA. TRBV12-2 is flagged as a pseudogene. This CDR3 is 14 amino acids long.

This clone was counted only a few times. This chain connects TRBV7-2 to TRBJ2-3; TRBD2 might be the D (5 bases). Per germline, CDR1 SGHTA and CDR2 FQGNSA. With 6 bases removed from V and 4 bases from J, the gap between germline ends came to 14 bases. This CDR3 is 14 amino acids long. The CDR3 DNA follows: TGTGCCAGCAGTCGTCTCGGAGGTCCAGATACGCAGTATTTT. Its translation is CASSRLGGPDTQYF.

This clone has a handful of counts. The CDR3 nucleotides read TGTGCCAGCTCACCATGGTCACAGGGGGACACCGGGGAGCTGTTTTTT. Translation: CASSPWSQGDTGELFF. The V gene is TRBV18, the J gene TRBJ2-2; TRBD1 aligns across 8 bases. Germline V lookup: CDR1 KGHSH, CDR2 LQKENI. V shed 2 bases and J 3 bases; nucleotides not matched to a gene: 5. The CDR3 has 16 residues.

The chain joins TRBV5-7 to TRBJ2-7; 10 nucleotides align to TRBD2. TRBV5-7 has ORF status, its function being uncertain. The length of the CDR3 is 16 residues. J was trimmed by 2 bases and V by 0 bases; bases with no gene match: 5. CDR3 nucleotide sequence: TGTGCCAGCAGCTTGGTAACTAGCGGGATCCCCTACGAGCAGTACTTC. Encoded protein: CASSLVTSGIPYEQYF.

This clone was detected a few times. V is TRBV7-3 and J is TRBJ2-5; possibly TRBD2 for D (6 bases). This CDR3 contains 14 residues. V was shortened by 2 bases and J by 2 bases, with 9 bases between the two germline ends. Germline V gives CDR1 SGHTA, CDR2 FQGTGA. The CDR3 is CASSLSGLQETQYF. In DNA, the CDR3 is TGTGCCAGCAGCTTATCGGGACTGCAAGAGACCCAGTACTTC.

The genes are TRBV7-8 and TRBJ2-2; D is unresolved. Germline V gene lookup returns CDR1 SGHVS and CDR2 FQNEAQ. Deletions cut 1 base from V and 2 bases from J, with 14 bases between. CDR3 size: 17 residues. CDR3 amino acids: CASSLGWAYANTGELFF. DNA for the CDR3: TGTGCCAGCAGCTTAGGGTGGGCTTACGCAAACACCGGGGAGCTGTTTTTT.

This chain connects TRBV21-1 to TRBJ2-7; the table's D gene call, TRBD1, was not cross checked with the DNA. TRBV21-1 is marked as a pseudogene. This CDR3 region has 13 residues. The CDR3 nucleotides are TGTGCCAGCAGCAGACAGGGGGCAAGTGAGCAGTACTTC. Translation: CASSRQGASEQYF.

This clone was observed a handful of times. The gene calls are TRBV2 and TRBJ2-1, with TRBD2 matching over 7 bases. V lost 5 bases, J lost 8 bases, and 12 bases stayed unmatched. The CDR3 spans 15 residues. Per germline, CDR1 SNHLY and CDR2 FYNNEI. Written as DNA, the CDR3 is TGTGCCAGCAGTTGGAGGACTAGGTTAGAGGATGAGCAGTTCTTC. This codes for CASSWRTRLEDEQFF.

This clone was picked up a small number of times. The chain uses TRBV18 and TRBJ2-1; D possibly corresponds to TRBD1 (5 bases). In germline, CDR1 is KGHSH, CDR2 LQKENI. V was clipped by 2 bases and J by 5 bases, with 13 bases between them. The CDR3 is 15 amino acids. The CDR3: CASSPTSDSNNEQFF. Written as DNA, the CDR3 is TGTGCCAGCTCACCAACTTCTGACAGTAACAATGAGCAGTTCTTC. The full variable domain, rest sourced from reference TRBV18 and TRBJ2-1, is NAGVMQNPRHLVRRRGQEARLRCSPMKGHSHVYWYRQLPEEGLKFMVYLQKENIIDESGMPKERFSAEFPKEGPSILRIQQVVRGDSAAYFCASSPTSDSNNEQFFGPGTRLTVL.

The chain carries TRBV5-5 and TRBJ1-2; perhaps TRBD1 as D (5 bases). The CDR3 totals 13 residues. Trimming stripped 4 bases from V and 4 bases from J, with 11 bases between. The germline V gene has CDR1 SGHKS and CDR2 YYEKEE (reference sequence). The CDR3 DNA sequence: TGTGCCAGCAGCCGACAGATACCCTATGGCTACACCTTC. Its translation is CASSRQIPYGYTF.

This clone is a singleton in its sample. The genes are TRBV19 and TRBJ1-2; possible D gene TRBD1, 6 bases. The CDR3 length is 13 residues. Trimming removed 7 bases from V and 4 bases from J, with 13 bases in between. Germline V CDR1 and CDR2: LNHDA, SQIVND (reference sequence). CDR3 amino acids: CASTGGAGYGYTF. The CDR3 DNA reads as TGTGCCAGTACGGGGGGCGCCGGCTATGGCTACACCTTC.

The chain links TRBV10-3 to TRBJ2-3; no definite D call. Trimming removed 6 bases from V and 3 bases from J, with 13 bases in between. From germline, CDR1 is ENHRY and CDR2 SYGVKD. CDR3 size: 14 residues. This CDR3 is CAIRSVISTDTQYF. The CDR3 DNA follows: TGTGCCATCAGATCGGTTATATCGACAGATACGCAGTATTTT.

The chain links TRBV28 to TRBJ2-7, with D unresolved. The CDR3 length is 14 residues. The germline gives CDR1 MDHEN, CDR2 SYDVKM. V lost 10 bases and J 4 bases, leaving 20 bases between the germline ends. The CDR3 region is CATSTAPRFYEQYF. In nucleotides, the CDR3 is TGTGCCACCTCAACAGCCCCCCGTTTTTACGAGCAGTACTTC. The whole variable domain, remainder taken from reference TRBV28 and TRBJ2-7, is DVKVTQSSRYLVKRTGEKVFLECVQDMDHENMFWYRQDPGLGLRLIYFSYDVKMKEKGDIPEGYSVSREKKERFSLILESASTNQTSMYLCATSTAPRFYEQYFGPGTRLTVT.

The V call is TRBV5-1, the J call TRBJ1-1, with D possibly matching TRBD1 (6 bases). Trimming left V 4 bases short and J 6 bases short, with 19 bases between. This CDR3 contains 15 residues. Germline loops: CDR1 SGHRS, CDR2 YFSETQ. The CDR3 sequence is CASSRGSAGESEAFF. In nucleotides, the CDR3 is TGCGCCAGCAGCCGGGGTAGTGCAGGGGAGTCTGAAGCTTTCTTT.

The CDR3 spells CASSLSRGYTF. The CDR3 DNA is TGTGCCAGCAGTTTGTCTAGGGGCTACACCTTC. The V call is TRBV28, the J call TRBJ1-2; D uncertain. The CDR3 covers 11 residues. Germline V CDR1 and CDR2: MDHEN, SYDVKM. V lost 3 bases and J lost 8, with 7 bases in between.

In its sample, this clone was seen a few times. CDR3 DNA sequence: TGTGCCAGCAACTCGGGACTAGCAGATCACAATGAGCAGTTCTTC. Translating gives CASNSGLADHNEQFF. The rearrangement uses TRBV5-6 and TRBJ2-1, with 9 nucleotides matching TRBD2. J lost 5 bases, V lost 6 bases, and 9 bases had no gene match. CDR1 SGHDT and CDR2 YYEEEE come from the germline V gene. The CDR3 covers 15 residues.

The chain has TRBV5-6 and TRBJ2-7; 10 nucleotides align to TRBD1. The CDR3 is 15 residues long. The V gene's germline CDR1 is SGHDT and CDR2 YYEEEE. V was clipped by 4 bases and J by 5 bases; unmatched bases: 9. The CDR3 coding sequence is TGTGCCAGCAGCGTCTCTGGGACAGGGGCTAACGAGCAGTACTTC. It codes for CASSVSGTGANEQYF.

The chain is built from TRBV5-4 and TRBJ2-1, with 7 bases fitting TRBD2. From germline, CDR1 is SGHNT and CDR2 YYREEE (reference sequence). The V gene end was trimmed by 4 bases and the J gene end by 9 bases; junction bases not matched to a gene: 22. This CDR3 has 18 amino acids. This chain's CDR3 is CASSPPARLAAPGGEQFF. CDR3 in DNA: TGTGCCAGCAGCCCCCCCGCCAGGCTAGCGGCCCCGGGAGGTGAGCAGTTCTTC.

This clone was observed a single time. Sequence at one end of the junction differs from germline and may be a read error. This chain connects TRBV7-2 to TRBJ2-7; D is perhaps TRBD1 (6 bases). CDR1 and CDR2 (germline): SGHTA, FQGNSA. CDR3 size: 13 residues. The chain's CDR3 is CASSPGTRYEQYF. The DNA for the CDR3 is TGCGCCAGCAGCCCCGGGACAAGATACGAGCAGTACTTC.

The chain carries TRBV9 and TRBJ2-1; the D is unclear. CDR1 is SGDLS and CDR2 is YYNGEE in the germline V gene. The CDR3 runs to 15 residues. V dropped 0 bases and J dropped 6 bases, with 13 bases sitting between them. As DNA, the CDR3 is TGTGCCAGCAGCGTAGGACTCCCGGGCGTCAATGAGCAGTTCTTC. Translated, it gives CASSVGLPGVNEQFF. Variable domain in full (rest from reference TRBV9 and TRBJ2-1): DSGVTQTPKHLITATGQRVTLRCSPRSGDLSVYWYQQSLDQGLQFLIQYYNGEERAKGNILERFSAQQFPDLHSELNLSSLELGDSALYFCASSVGLPGVNEQFFGPGTRLTVL.

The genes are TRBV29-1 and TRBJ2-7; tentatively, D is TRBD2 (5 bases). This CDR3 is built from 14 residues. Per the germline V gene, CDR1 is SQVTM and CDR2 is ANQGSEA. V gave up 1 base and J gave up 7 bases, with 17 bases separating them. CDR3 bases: TGCAGCGTTGAAGGCCTAGCCGCTTACGGGGAGCAGTACTTC. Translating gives CSVEGLAAYGEQYF.

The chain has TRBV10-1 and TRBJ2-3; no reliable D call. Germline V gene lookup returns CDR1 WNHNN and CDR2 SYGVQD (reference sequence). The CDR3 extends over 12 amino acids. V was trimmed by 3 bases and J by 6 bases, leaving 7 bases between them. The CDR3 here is CASSDSLDTQYF. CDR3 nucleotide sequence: TGCGCCAGCAGTGATTCACTGGATACGCAGTATTTT.

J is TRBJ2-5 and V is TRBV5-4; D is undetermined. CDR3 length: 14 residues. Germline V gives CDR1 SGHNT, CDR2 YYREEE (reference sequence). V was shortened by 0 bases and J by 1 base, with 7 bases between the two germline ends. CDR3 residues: CASSLVHTQETQYF. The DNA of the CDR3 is TGTGCCAGCAGCTTGGTACACACCCAAGAGACCCAGTACTTC.

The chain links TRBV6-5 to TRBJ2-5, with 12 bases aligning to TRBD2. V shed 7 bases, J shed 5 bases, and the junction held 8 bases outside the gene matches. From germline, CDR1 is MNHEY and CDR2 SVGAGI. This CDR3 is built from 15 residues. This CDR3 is CASTPFGLAGETQYF. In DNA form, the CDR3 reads TGTGCCAGCACCCCCTTTGGACTAGCGGGGGAGACCCAGTACTTC.

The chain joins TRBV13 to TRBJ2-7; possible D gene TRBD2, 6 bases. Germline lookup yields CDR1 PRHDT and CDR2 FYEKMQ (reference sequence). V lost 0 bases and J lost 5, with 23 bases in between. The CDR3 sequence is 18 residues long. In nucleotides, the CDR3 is TGTGCCAGCAGCTTAGGCAATGGTTCTCCGGGGGTTGTCCACGAGCAGTACTTC. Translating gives CASSLGNGSPGVVHEQYF.

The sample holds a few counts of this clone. The CDR3 loop reads CASSLGRRAGEEQYF. The CDR3 DNA follows: TGCGCCAGCAGCTTGGGAAGAAGGGCAGGGGAGGAGCAGTACTTC. The chain joins TRBV5-1 to TRBJ2-7, with D tentatively TRBD1 (6 bases). The CDR3 is made up of 15 amino acids. CDR1 is SGHRS, CDR2 YFSETQ, per germline. Trimming removed 0 bases at V and 7 bases at J, with 17 bases between.

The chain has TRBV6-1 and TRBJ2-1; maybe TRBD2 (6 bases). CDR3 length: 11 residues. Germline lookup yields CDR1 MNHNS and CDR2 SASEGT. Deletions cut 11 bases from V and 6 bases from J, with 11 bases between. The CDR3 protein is CAAGGSNEQFF. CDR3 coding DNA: TGTGCCGCTGGAGGGTCCAATGAGCAGTTCTTC.

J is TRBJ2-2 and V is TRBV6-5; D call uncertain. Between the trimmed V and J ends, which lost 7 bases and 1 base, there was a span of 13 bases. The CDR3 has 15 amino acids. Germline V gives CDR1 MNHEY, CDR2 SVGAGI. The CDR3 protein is CASNPARLNTGELFF. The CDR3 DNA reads TGTGCCAGCAACCCAGCCAGATTGAACACCGGGGAGCTGTTTTTT.